What follows are 19 T cell receptor beta chains derived from one specimen sequenced in a study of T-cell reconstitution after alpha-beta-depleted transplantation in children. Preparing the TCRbeta library involved the use of unique molecular identifiers. TCRdb ran MiXCR on the PCR reads and lists one entry per CDR3 protein. The profile covers approximately 190,000 distinct CDR3 sequences, with 5.5% to 7% appearing a single time and roughly 4.5% taken by the ten largest. The source was PBMCs, collected before TCRalphabeta/CD19-depleted stem cell transplant. Receptors were obtained from a girl under three years old with combined immunodeficiency, due to receive a stem cell transplant.

This clonotype has a count of ten or more. The V call is TRBV29-1, the J call TRBJ2-7; 9 bases line up with TRBD1. Unmatched junction bases numbered 8, after V lost 4 bases and J lost 1 base. Germline CDR1 and CDR2: SQVTM and ANQGSEA. The CDR3 loop spans 15 amino acids. CDR3 DNA: TGCAGCGTTGCGGGGACAGGGAGAAATTCCTACGAGCAGTACTTC. Translated: CSVAGTGRNSYEQYF.

This clonotype was picked up many times. This chain joins TRBV27 and TRBJ2-3; D may be TRBD1 (5 bases). Trimming left V 4 bases short and J 0 bases short, with 14 bases between. CDR3 length equals 16 residues. From germline, CDR1 is MNHEY and CDR2 SMNVEV (reference sequence). The CDR3 DNA is TGTGCCAGCAGTTCGGCAGGGCCTATTAGCACAGATACGCAGTATTTT. Amino acids: CASSSAGPISTDTQYF.

This chain links TRBV30 with TRBJ2-4, with D unresolved. V was cut by 0 bases and J by 2 bases, with 8 bases left in between. This CDR3 is built from 14 residues. CDR1 and CDR2 (germline): GTSNPN, SVGIG (reference sequence). The CDR3 sequence: CAWSVLFSKNIQYF. The CDR3 bases are TGTGCCTGGAGTGTTTTGTTTTCCAAAAACATTCAGTACTTC.

The chain combines TRBV5-6 with TRBJ1-4; D possibly corresponds to TRBD1 (5 bases). The CDR3 consists of 15 residues. V was shortened by 4 bases and J by 5 bases, with 15 bases between the two germline ends. Germline lookup yields CDR1 SGHDT and CDR2 YYEEEE. DNA of the CDR3: TGTGCCAGCAGCCCCCCCGGGACCGGGAATGAAAAACTGTTTTTT. Amino acid sequence: CASSPPGTGNEKLFF.

At least ten counts were recorded for this clonotype. This sequence joins TRBV6-1 and TRBJ2-1; 7 nucleotides agree with TRBD1. This CDR3 region has 11 residues. The germline CDR1 and CDR2 sequences are MNHNS and SASEGT. J gave up 8 bases and V 6 bases, and 1 base lay outside the gene matches. This chain's CDR3 is CASRTGHEQFF. The CDR3 coding sequence is TGTGCCAGCAGGACAGGGCATGAGCAGTTCTTC.

The chain has TRBV27 and TRBJ2-7; 9 bases are shared with TRBD1. The CDR3 is 15 residues long. The germline gives CDR1 MNHEY, CDR2 SMNVEV (reference sequence). J lost 3 bases, V lost 1 base, and 4 bases had no gene match. For the CDR3, the DNA is TGTGCCAGCAGTTTATATGGGACAGGGAGCTACGAGCAGTACTTC. Its protein product is CASSLYGTGSYEQYF.

This clonotype was counted many times. CDR3 in amino acids: CASSQGTGQTYNEQFF. In DNA form, the CDR3 reads TGCGCCAGCAGCCAGGGCACAGGACAAACCTACAATGAGCAGTTCTTC. V and J are TRBV4-1 and TRBJ2-1; possibly TRBD1 for D (5 bases). CDR3 length: 16 amino acids. V lost 3 bases, J lost 2 bases, and 14 bases lay in between. Germline V gene lookup returns CDR1 MGHRA and CDR2 YSYEKL.

This clonotype was found many times. The gene calls are TRBV2 and TRBJ2-1; D is unresolved. This CDR3 has 11 amino acids. Trimming took off 7 bases at V and 11 bases at J, with 12 bases between the two ends. Germline CDR1 and CDR2: SNHLY and FYNNEI. CDR3 DNA sequence: TGTGCCAGCAACGACCGCGGACAGCAGTTCTTC. Protein: CASNDRGQQFF.

This clonotype was seen repeatedly, ten times or more. CDR3 region: CASSLEWVNTEAFF. CDR3 nucleotide sequence: TGCGCCAGCAGCTTGGAATGGGTGAACACTGAAGCTTTCTTT. The chain joins TRBV5-1 to TRBJ1-1, with D hard to call. Germline V gene data show CDR1 as SGHRS and CDR2 as YFSETQ. The length of the CDR3 is 14 residues. With 0 bases removed from V and 0 bases from J, the gap between germline ends came to 6 bases.

This clonotype was recorded many times. The chain links TRBV29-1 to TRBJ1-5, with 7 positions matching TRBD1. The germline gives CDR1 SQVTM, CDR2 ANQGSEA. The CDR3 is made up of 12 amino acids. With 7 bases clipped from V and 4 bases from J, the junction kept 4 bases outside the gene matches. CDR3 sequence (DNA): TGCAGCGCCGGACAGGCAAATCAGCCCCAGCATTTT. This gives the protein CSAGQANQPQHF.

This clonotype was seen many times. The rearrangement uses TRBV28 and TRBJ1-5; 9 bases map to TRBD1. Germline V gene lookup returns CDR1 MDHEN and CDR2 SYDVKM. The CDR3 has 16 residues. Unmatched junction bases numbered 12, after V lost 5 bases and J lost 7 bases. The CDR3 region has the DNA TGTGCCAGCAGTAACGCCCTACAGGGGGCTGGCCAGCCCCAGCATTTT. Protein: CASSNALQGAGQPQHF.

This clonotype showed up many times. The rearrangement uses TRBV20-1 and TRBJ2-7, with a weak D call TRBD2 (6 bases). Germline V gene sequence: CDR1 DFQATT, CDR2 SNEGSKA (reference sequence). V was trimmed by 1 base and J by 2 bases, leaving 15 bases between them. The CDR3 sequence is 15 residues long. The CDR3 here is CSARVWRGPPYEQYF. The CDR3 nucleotides are TGCAGTGCTAGAGTTTGGAGGGGACCCCCCTACGAGCAGTACTTC.

At least ten counts were recorded for this clonotype. The J gene is TRBJ2-7, the V gene TRBV6-5; D not certain. CDR3 size: 11 residues. CDR1 is MNHEY, CDR2 SVGAGI, per germline. The V gene lost 7 bases and the J gene lost 7 bases, with 11 bases spanning the gap. CDR3 nucleotide sequence: TGTGCCAGCACCTACACCGGGGAGCAGTACTTC. Amino acid sequence: CASTYTGEQYF.

This clonotype was recorded many times. V is TRBV24-1 and J is TRBJ2-2; D is uncertain. With 7 bases removed from V and 3 bases from J, the gap between germline ends came to 8 bases. CDR1 is KGHDR and CDR2 is SFDVKD in the germline V gene. This CDR3 has 13 amino acids. Written as DNA, the CDR3 is TGTGCCACCAGGTCCCGGGACACCGGGGAGCTGTTTTTT. This gives the protein CATRSRDTGELFF.

This clonotype appeared many times. V usage is TRBV3-1 and J usage is TRBJ2-7, with D possibly matching TRBD1 (6 bases). Germline CDR1 reads LGHDT; CDR2 reads YNNKEL (reference sequence). Trimming took off 5 bases at V and 3 bases at J, with 17 bases between the two ends. The CDR3 covers 15 residues. This CDR3 is CASSDRSLIYYEQYF. In nucleotides, the CDR3 is TGTGCCAGCAGCGACAGGAGTCTAATTTACTACGAGCAGTACTTC.

This clonotype was recorded many times. The chain joins TRBV5-6 to TRBJ2-2, with D maybe TRBD2 (6 bases). The germline V and J ends were trimmed by 1 base and 2 bases, with 12 bases remaining between them. Germline V gives CDR1 SGHDT, CDR2 YYEEEE. This CDR3 contains 16 residues. This CDR3 reads CASSLWTTFNTGELFF. The CDR3 DNA reads TGTGCCAGCAGCTTGTGGACTACGTTTAACACCGGGGAGCTGTTTTTT.

A remark on this clonotype: A much larger clone sits a single nucleotide away, making a read error possible. This sequence joins TRBV25-1 and TRBJ2-7; the D call may be TRBD1 or TRBD2 (5 bases each). The CDR3 spans 18 residues. Germline V gives CDR1 MGHDK, CDR2 SYGVNS. Trimming removed 7 bases at V and 3 bases at J, with 28 bases between. The CDR3, as DNA: TGTGCCAGCAATGATCCCTACACCTCCGGGACGGCGTTCTACGAGCAGTACTTC. Translated, it gives CASNDPYTSGTAFYEQYF.

This clonotype showed up many times. The V and J genes are TRBV29-1 and TRBJ2-1; 7 nucleotides match TRBD2. The CDR3 is made up of 18 amino acids. The junction had 12 bases not matched to a gene; V was cut back by 1 base and J by 0 bases. Per germline, CDR1 SQVTM and CDR2 ANQGSEA. The CDR3 DNA reads as TGCAGCGTTGAAGGGGGGGTAGGAGCGGGGACCTCCTACAATGAGCAGTTCTTC. Translation: CSVEGGVGAGTSYNEQFF.

This clonotype was seen repeatedly, ten times or more. J is TRBJ2-3 and V is TRBV4-2; 12 positions match TRBD2. CDR3 length equals 15 residues. With V trimmed by 5 bases and J by 4 bases, 4 bases remained unmatched. The germline V gene encodes CDR1 LGHNA and CDR2 YNFKEQ. CDR3 nucleotide sequence: TGTGCCAGCAGCGATCTAGCGGGAGGGGCAGATACGCAGTATTTT. Amino acid sequence: CASSDLAGGADTQYF.